A single sample is the source of the 30 T cell receptor beta chains below, sequenced in a study of T-cell memory formation after mild COVID-19. TCRdb independently ran MiXCR on the 5' RACE reads; one entry per CDR3 protein. The top ten clones hold 49% of a sample with 11,000 to 15,000 distinct CDR3 sequences, roughly 19% of them seen once. Sequencing was performed on PBMCs or a T cell subset sorted from them (not recorded which). These receptor sequences come from an adult woman who had mild COVID-19 (a few samples of this study predate the infection). Cell type and time point are not known.

This clonotype was observed at least ten times. This sequence joins TRBV25-1 and TRBJ1-5; maybe TRBD1 (6 bases). V was trimmed by 5 bases and J by 0 bases, leaving 23 bases between them. The CDR3 loop spans 19 amino acids. Germline CDR1 reads MGHDK; CDR2 reads SYGVNS. CDR3 loop: CASSPQGGGDRYSNQPQHF. In DNA form, the CDR3 reads TGTGCCAGCAGTCCGCAAGGAGGGGGGGACCGATATAGCAATCAGCCCCAGCATTTT. Variable domain in full (rest from reference TRBV25-1 and TRBJ1-5): EADIYQTPRYLVIGTGKKITLECSQTMGHDKMYWYQQDPGMELHLIHYSYGVNSTEKGDLSSESTVSRIRTEHFPLTLESARPSHTSQYLCASSPQGGGDRYSNQPQHFGDGTRLSIL.

The table lists this clonotype with many counts. J is TRBJ2-2 and V is TRBV12-5; D gene unclear. This CDR3 is 17 amino acids long. Germline loops: CDR1 LGHNT, CDR2 FRNRAP. V was shortened by 0 bases and J by 4 bases, with 15 bases between the two germline ends. CDR3 residues: CASGLVLGFEPTGELFF. The DNA of the CDR3 is TGTGCTAGTGGTTTGGTACTTGGTTTTGAACCCACCGGGGAGCTGTTTTTT.

The table lists this clonotype with many counts. This chain connects TRBV12-3 or TRBV12-4 to TRBJ1-1, with D possibly being TRBD1 (6 bases). This CDR3 region has 13 residues. V was clipped by 8 bases and J by 3 bases, with 13 bases between them. The CDR3, as DNA: TGTGCCAGCGGGGGGCATGGGGACACTGAAGCTTTCTTT. This sequence encodes CASGGHGDTEAFF.

This clonotype was observed many times. This rearrangement joins TRBV9 to TRBJ1-1, with D unclear. V was trimmed by 0 bases and J by 3 bases, leaving 6 bases between them. The CDR3 loop spans 13 amino acids. Germline CDR1 SGDLS, CDR2 YYNGEE. DNA of the CDR3: TGTGCCAGCAGCGTAGGGACCGACACTGAAGCTTTCTTT. It translates to CASSVGTDTEAFF.

This clonotype showed up just a few times. The chain links TRBV12-3 or TRBV12-4 to TRBJ1-5, with D possibly being TRBD1 (6 bases). V lost 2 bases and J 1 base, leaving 18 bases between the germline ends. The CDR3 runs 18 residues. The CDR3 sequence is CASSLWGSGTQSNQPQHF. The CDR3 DNA sequence: TGTGCCAGCAGTTTATGGGGGAGTGGGACACAGAGCAATCAGCCCCAGCATTTT.

This clonotype has at least ten counts. The chain employs TRBV6-5 and TRBJ2-6, with D unclear. This CDR3 has 16 amino acids. CDR1 and CDR2 (germline): MNHEY, SVGAGI. V lost 6 bases, J lost 0 bases, and 12 bases lay in between. The CDR3 loop reads CASSQLYSSGANVLTF. CDR3 DNA: TGTGCCAGCAGCCAACTTTACAGCTCTGGGGCCAACGTCCTGACTTTC.

This clonotype was recorded at least ten times. V and J are TRBV14 and TRBJ1-1; perhaps TRBD1 as D (6 bases). CDR3 length: 19 residues. CDR1 and CDR2 from the germline V gene are SGHDN and FVKESK. Trimming shortened V by 0 bases and J by 1 base, and 21 bases separated the two germline ends. The CDR3: CASSQDEQGIYLQNTEAFF. CDR3 DNA sequence: TGTGCCAGCAGCCAAGATGAACAGGGAATATACCTTCAGAACACTGAAGCTTTCTTT.

This clonotype has a count of ten or more. The chain recombines TRBV5-1 with TRBJ1-2; D is unclear. V was cut by 7 bases and J by 4 bases, with 17 bases left in between. This CDR3 is built from 14 residues. Germline CDR1 reads SGHRS; CDR2 reads YFSETQ. CDR3 protein: CASLSVAGAYGYTF. CDR3 coding DNA: TGCGCCAGCCTCTCGGTGGCAGGAGCCTATGGCTACACCTTC.

This clonotype is labeled as medium-sized. The chain recombines TRBV15 with TRBJ1-1; tentatively, D is TRBD1 (5 bases). Between the trimmed V and J ends, which lost 4 bases and 4 bases, there was a span of 13 bases. The CDR3 runs to 14 residues. Germline-derived CDR1 and CDR2 are LNHNV and YYDKDF (reference sequence). CDR3 amino acids: CATSIPGASTEAFF. The CDR3 nucleotides are TGTGCCACCAGCATCCCCGGGGCGAGCACTGAAGCTTTCTTT.

The chain combines TRBV10-3 with TRBJ1-2, with D perhaps TRBD1 (5 bases). The V gene lost 4 bases and the J gene lost 8 bases, with 14 bases spanning the gap. Germline V CDR1 and CDR2: ENHRY, SYGVKD. The CDR3 extends over 13 amino acids. The CDR3 DNA reads TGTGCCATCAGTGCGGCGGACACTTTCGGCTACACCTTC. This gives the protein CAISAADTFGYTF.

This clonotype was seen ten or more times. J is TRBJ2-7 and V is TRBV5-1, with 7 nucleotides matching TRBD1. V was clipped by 0 bases and J by 0 bases; unmatched bases: 6. CDR1 and CDR2 from the germline V gene are SGHRS and YFSETQ. CDR3 length equals 16 residues. In DNA, the CDR3 is TGCGCCAGCAGCTTGGGCGACAGGGAGAGCTCCTACGAGCAGTACTTC. Protein product: CASSLGDRESSYEQYF.

This clonotype has ten or more counts. A junction boundary mismatches the germline segment, possibly from a read error. V gene TRBV5-1 combines with J gene TRBJ1-1, with unresolved D. CDR1 and CDR2 from the germline V gene are SGHRS and YFSETQ. CDR3 length: 13 amino acids. CDR3 sequence: CASTLQENTEAFF. The CDR3 nucleotides read TGCGCCAGCACCTTGCAGGAAAACACTGAAGCTTTCTTT. Filled out from reference TRBV5-1 and TRBJ1-1, the complete variable domain reads KAGVTQTPRYLIKTRGQQVTLSCSPISGHRSVSWYQQTPGQGLQFLFEYFSETQRNKGNFPGRFSGRQFSNSRSEMNVSTLELGDSALYLCASTLQENTEAFFGQGTRLTVV.

This clonotype came up many times. This chain connects TRBV29-1 to TRBJ1-2; D is undetermined. The CDR3 length is 11 residues. V shed 6 bases and J shed 5 bases, with 10 bases lying between them. Germline CDR1 is SQVTM and CDR2 is ANQGSEA. CDR3 region: CSVRTDYGYTF. CDR3 in DNA: TGCAGCGTACGGACGGATTATGGCTACACCTTC.

This clonotype was counted ten times or more. This chain joins TRBV12-3 or TRBV12-4 and TRBJ1-3; D might be TRBD1 (6 bases). Deletions cut 6 bases from V and 1 base from J, with 13 bases between. The CDR3 contains 15 residues. The CDR3 here is CASRSTGKSGNTIYF. For the CDR3, the DNA is TGTGCCAGCAGATCCACAGGGAAATCTGGAAACACCATATATTTT.

In its sample, this clonotype was seen many times. V is TRBV9 and J is TRBJ2-3; tentatively, D is TRBD2 (5 bases). Germline V gene lookup returns CDR1 SGDLS and CDR2 YYNGEE. The germline V and J ends were trimmed by 0 bases and 0 bases, with 11 bases remaining between them. The CDR3 runs to 16 residues. The CDR3 region is CASSVAEGDSTDTQYF. DNA for the CDR3: TGTGCCAGCAGCGTAGCTGAGGGCGACAGCACAGATACGCAGTATTTT.

The V and J genes are TRBV20-1 and TRBJ2-7, with TRBD1 identical over 8 bases. J gave up 4 bases and V 5 bases, and 13 bases lay outside the gene matches. Germline assignment: CDR1 DFQATT and CDR2 SNEGSKA (reference sequence). CDR3 length: 15 amino acids. CDR3 protein: CSAEWGSGGAYEQYV. In nucleotides, the CDR3 is TGCAGTGCTGAATGGGGTTCAGGGGGCGCTTACGAGCAGTACGTC.

This clonotype occurred many times. The chain recombines TRBV12-3 or TRBV12-4 with TRBJ1-1; D unclear. V gave up 3 bases and J gave up 4 bases, with 12 bases separating them. The CDR3 is made up of 14 amino acids. The CDR3 DNA is TGTGCCAGCAGTTTTAAGCCCGGGATCACTGAAGCTTTCTTT. This sequence encodes CASSFKPGITEAFF.

There are many counts of this clonotype. This chain joins TRBV7-9 and TRBJ2-5; 7 bases align to TRBD1. Germline assignment: CDR1 SEHNR and CDR2 FQNEAQ (reference sequence). J lost 1 base, V lost 5 bases, and 1 base had no gene match. The CDR3 has 13 amino acids. CDR3 sequence reads: CASSRDSQETQYF. For the CDR3, the DNA is TGTGCCAGCAGCCGGGACAGCCAAGAGACCCAGTACTTC.

This clonotype was observed at least ten times. The chain carries TRBV7-9 and TRBJ2-2; 12 nucleotides match TRBD2. V lost 3 bases to trimming and J lost 4 bases; unmatched junction nucleotides: 9. The CDR3 is 18 residues long. Germline CDR1 SEHNR, CDR2 FQNEAQ (reference sequence). CDR3 coding DNA: TGTGCCAGCAGCTTTCGACTAGCGGGAGTCTCGGCCACCGGGGAGCTGTTTTTT. This encodes CASSFRLAGVSATGELFF.

Remarks on this clonotype: This may come from a read error, since a much larger clone is one base off. The chain employs TRBV27 and TRBJ2-7; D gene ambiguous. Trimming took off 9 bases at V and 0 bases at J, with 24 bases between the two ends. The CDR3 covers 17 residues. CDR1 is MNHEY, CDR2 SMNVEV, per germline (reference sequence). Here the CDR3 reads CARSLSSGRPSSYEQYF. As DNA, the CDR3 is TGTGCCAGAAGTCTATCTTCCGGACGCCCGAGCTCCTACGAGCAGTACTTC.

This clonotype appeared many times. The rearrangement joins TRBV27 to TRBJ2-6; no clear D. This CDR3 is 15 amino acids long. Deletions cut 3 bases from V and 4 bases from J, with 10 bases between. Per germline, CDR1 MNHEY and CDR2 SMNVEV (reference sequence). The CDR3 DNA follows: TGTGCCAGCAGTTTGAGGTTCGCGGGGGCCAACGTCCTGACTTTC. This codes for CASSLRFAGANVLTF. Together with reference TRBV27 and TRBJ2-6, the CDR3 gives the full variable domain: EAQVTQNPRYLITVTGKKLTVTCSQNMNHEYMSWYRQDPGLGLRQIYYSMNVEVTDKGDVPEGYKVSRKEKRNFPLILESPSPNQTSLYFCASSLRFAGANVLTFGAGSRLTVL.

The V gene is TRBV7-9, the J gene TRBJ2-3; possible D gene TRBD2, 5 bases. This CDR3 region has 12 residues. The germline CDR1 and CDR2 sequences are SEHNR and FQNEAQ (reference sequence). Trimming left V 5 bases short and J 5 bases short, with 8 bases between. CDR3 DNA sequence: TGTGCCAGCAGCAACGAGGGAGATACGCAGTATTTT. Translated: CASSNEGDTQYF.

There are many counts of this clonotype. This rearrangement joins TRBV11-2 to TRBJ2-7; 7 positions match TRBD2. Looked up from germline, CDR1 is SGHAT and CDR2 is FQNNGV. After removal of 5 bases from V and 0 bases from J, the junction contained 4 bases not matched to a gene. This CDR3 is 14 amino acids long. The CDR3 sequence is CASSPREVSYEQYF. The CDR3 DNA follows: TGTGCCAGCAGCCCTCGGGAGGTCTCCTACGAGCAGTACTTC.

This clonotype was seen repeatedly, ten times or more. The V and J genes are TRBV2 and TRBJ2-1; the match to TRBD2 covers 11 bases. Germline CDR1 is SNHLY and CDR2 is FYNNEI. Losses at the gene ends were 4 bases for V and 3 bases for J; bases not matched to a gene: 2. The CDR3 extends over 15 amino acids. CDR3: CASSAGLAVYNEQFF. The CDR3 DNA follows: TGTGCCAGCAGTGCGGGACTAGCGGTCTACAATGAGCAGTTCTTC.

This clonotype was counted many times. This chain connects TRBV11-2 to TRBJ1-5, with D tentatively TRBD1 (5 bases). The V end was cut by 1 base, the J end by 5 bases, with 12 bases between. CDR1 and CDR2 (germline): SGHAT, FQNNGV. CDR3 length equals 15 residues. CDR3: CASSLGDWGDQPQHF. The DNA for the CDR3 is TGTGCCAGCAGCTTAGGGGATTGGGGGGATCAGCCCCAGCATTTT.

Comment on this clonotype: A much larger clone differs from this one at a single base, so this may be a read error. V usage is TRBV29-1 and J usage is TRBJ1-1, with 11 bases that match TRBD1. Germline V gene lookup returns CDR1 SQVTM and CDR2 ANQGSEA. This CDR3 comprises 14 residues. As DNA, the CDR3 is TGCATCGCCAGGGACAGGGGGAGGAACACTGAAGCTTTCTTT. Translating gives CIARDRGRNTEAFF.

Many counts were recorded for this clonotype. Here the CDR3 DNA reads TGTGCCAGCAGGCGTTCGTCAGGGGGCCCCGAAGAGACCCAGTACTTC. This encodes CASRRSSGGPEETQYF. This chain joins TRBV3-1 and TRBJ2-5, with TRBD1 matching over 8 bases. The CDR3 contains 16 residues. From germline, CDR1 is LGHDT and CDR2 YNNKEL (reference sequence). J gave up 3 bases and V 6 bases, and 12 bases lay outside the gene matches.

This clonotype was seen only a few times. The rearrangement links TRBV11-3 to TRBJ1-1; no clear D. Germline assignment: CDR1 SGHNT and CDR2 YENEEA. V was pared by 7 bases and J by 1 base, with 10 bases between. CDR3 length equals 13 residues. The CDR3 nucleotides are TGTGCCAGCATCCTTACGCGGAACACTGAAGCTTTCTTT. Its translation is CASILTRNTEAFF.

This clonotype was detected many times. This chain connects TRBV4-3 to TRBJ2-1, with D tentatively TRBD1 or TRBD2 (6 bases each). CDR1 LGHNA and CDR2 YSLEER come from the germline V gene. The ends were cut back, 4 bases at V and 4 bases at J, with 17 bases in the middle. The CDR3 loop spans 16 amino acids. The CDR3 sequence: CASSRGGGKRYNEQFF. The CDR3 DNA reads as TGCGCCAGCAGCCGAGGAGGGGGTAAAAGGTACAATGAGCAGTTCTTC.

The CDR3 protein is CASSPPGTDVLYEQYF. CDR3 nucleotide sequence: TGTGCCAGCTCACCACCAGGGACGGATGTCCTGTACGAGCAGTACTTC. The chain is built from TRBV18 and TRBJ2-7; the D gene could be TRBD1 or TRBD2 (5 bases each). The CDR3 extends over 16 amino acids. Trimming removed 0 bases from V and 4 bases from J, with 16 bases in between. In germline, CDR1 is KGHSH, CDR2 LQKENI.